The entry below describes one TCR beta chain. This sample is drawn from a study of blood T cell repertoires in COVID-19. Study information: The origin of the acute and convalescent COVID-19 samples was the United States, Italy and Spain. PBMCs, B-cell-depleted T cells, or T cells provided the cDNA or gDNA that made up the material.

This table comes from immunoSEQ multiplex PCR, and its TCRdb copy is limited to in-frame clones, with some not included. The sample holds about 80,000 clones, roughly 84% seen once. This CDR3 spans 13 amino acids. V was cut by 4 bases and J by 5 bases, with 9 bases left in between. The V call is TRBV12-3 or TRBV12-4, the J call TRBJ1-5, with D hard to call. The specimen was peripheral blood. This clonotype was obtained from a man aged 50-60 years with acute or convalescent COVID-19. The CDR3 DNA reads TGTGCCAGCAGTTGGGTGGGAGATCAGCCCCAGCATTTT. Translation gives CASSWVGDQPQHF.